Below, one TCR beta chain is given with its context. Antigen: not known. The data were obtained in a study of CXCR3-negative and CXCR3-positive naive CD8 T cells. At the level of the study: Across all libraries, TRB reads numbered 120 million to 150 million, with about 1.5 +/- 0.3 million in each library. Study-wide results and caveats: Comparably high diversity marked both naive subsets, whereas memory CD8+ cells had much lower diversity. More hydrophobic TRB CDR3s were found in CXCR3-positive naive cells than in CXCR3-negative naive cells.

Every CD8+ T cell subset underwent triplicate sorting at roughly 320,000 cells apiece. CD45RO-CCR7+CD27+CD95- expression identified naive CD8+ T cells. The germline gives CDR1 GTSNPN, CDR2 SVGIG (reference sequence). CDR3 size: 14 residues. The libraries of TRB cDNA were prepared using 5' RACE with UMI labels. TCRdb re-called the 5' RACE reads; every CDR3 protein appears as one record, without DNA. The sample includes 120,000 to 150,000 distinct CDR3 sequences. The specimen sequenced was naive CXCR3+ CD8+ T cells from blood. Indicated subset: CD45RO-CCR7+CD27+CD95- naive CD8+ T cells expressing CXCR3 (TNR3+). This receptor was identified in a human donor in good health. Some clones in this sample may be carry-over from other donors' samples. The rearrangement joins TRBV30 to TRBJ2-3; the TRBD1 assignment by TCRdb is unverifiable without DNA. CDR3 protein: CAHPKTGEGDTQYF.